One sample yielded the 14 T cell receptor beta chains listed below, sequenced in a study of T cells in Graves' hyperthyroidism and ophthalmopathy. RNA transcripts gave rise to amplified TCR beta CDR3 regions. When the TCR CDR3 underwent first-round RT-PCR, the HTBI primer set was used. MiXCR, run by TCRdb on the multiplex PCR reads, gives a single entry per CDR3 protein. The profile shows around 280,000 distinct CDR3 sequences, roughly an eighth of them singletons. The sample was blood. The receptors here all came from a woman aged 35 to 49 with Graves' hyperthyroidism.

This clonotype was detected ten times or more. The rearrangement joins TRBV7-2 to TRBJ1-6; 7 bases match TRBD1. CDR3 length: 15 amino acids. V was pared by 2 bases and J by 7 bases, with 5 bases of the junction left unmatched. Germline loops: CDR1 SGHTA, CDR2 FQGNSA. The CDR3 loop reads CASSLPTGVNSPLHF. CDR3 nucleotides: TGTGCCAGCAGCTTACCCACAGGGGTAAATTCACCCCTCCACTTT.

This clonotype was recorded many times. The V call is TRBV5-8, the J call TRBJ2-1, with D possibly matching TRBD1 (6 bases). This CDR3 region has 14 residues. V lost 3 bases to trimming and J lost 5 bases, with 12 bases between them. The germline gives CDR1 SGHTS, CDR2 YDEGEE. CDR3 sequence: CASSSSGTNNEQFF. The CDR3 DNA follows: TGTGCCAGCAGCTCGTCCGGGACAAACAATGAGCAGTTCTTC.

This clonotype has a count of ten or more. V gene TRBV12-3 or TRBV12-4 combines with J gene TRBJ1-3; no firm D call. This CDR3 comprises 14 residues. V lost 6 bases and J lost 0, with 9 bases in between. The CDR3 DNA follows: TGTGCCAGCAGGAACGCGATCTCTGGAAACACCATATATTTT. This translates into CASRNAISGNTIYF.

This clonotype was counted only a few times. The chain couples TRBV5-1 to TRBJ1-3; 12 bases line up with TRBD1. The CDR3 has 16 residues. Germline V CDR1 and CDR2: SGHRS, YFSETQ. Trimming took 4 bases from V and 3 from J; bases not matched to a gene: 5. The CDR3 DNA follows: TGCGCCAGCAGCACGGGACAGGGGGCTTTTGGAAACACCATATATTTT. Protein sequence: CASSTGQGAFGNTIYF.

This clonotype showed up just a few times. The CDR3 DNA sequence: TGTGCCATCAGTGCCCGGGGGGCTCAAGGGGCCAACGTCCTGACTTTC. Protein sequence: CAISARGAQGANVLTF. This chain uses TRBV10-3 with TRBJ2-6; maybe TRBD2 (7 bases). V was clipped by 4 bases and J by 4 bases, with 14 bases between them. Germline V gives CDR1 ENHRY, CDR2 SYGVKD. The length of the CDR3 is 16 residues.

The rearrangement uses TRBV7-9 and TRBJ1-6, with a weak D call TRBD1 (5 bases). CDR3 length equals 16 residues. V lost 5 bases and J 10 bases, leaving 21 bases between the germline ends. Looked up from germline, CDR1 is SEHNR and CDR2 is FQNEAQ (reference sequence). CDR3 sequence: CASSPGTAALGSPLHF. The CDR3 nucleotides read TGTGCCAGCAGCCCGGGGACCGCCGCTTTAGGATCACCCCTCCACTTT.

This clonotype was picked up many times. The chain combines TRBV19 with TRBJ1-5; perhaps TRBD1 as D (5 bases). Per germline, CDR1 LNHDA and CDR2 SQIVND (reference sequence). V was shortened by 4 bases and J by 0 bases, with 10 bases between the two germline ends. There are 15 residues in the CDR3. This CDR3 reads CASSKGWSSNQPQHF. CDR3 DNA: TGTGCCAGTAGTAAGGGGTGGAGTAGCAATCAGCCCCAGCATTTT.

A few counts support this clonotype. The chain links TRBV29-1 to TRBJ2-2; D gene ambiguous. There are 13 residues in the CDR3. Germline V gene lookup returns CDR1 SQVTM and CDR2 ANQGSEA. V was clipped by 7 bases and J by 2 bases, with 11 bases between them. The CDR3: CSAGRPNTGELFF. The CDR3 DNA follows: TGCAGCGCAGGCCGGCCCAACACCGGGGAGCTGTTTTTT.

This clonotype has at least ten counts. This rearrangement joins TRBV28 to TRBJ2-7; 10 bases agree with TRBD2. The CDR3 covers 15 residues. Germline V gene lookup returns CDR1 MDHEN and CDR2 SYDVKM. The V segment lost 5 bases and the J segment 3 bases; nucleotides outside the gene matches: 7. CDR3 in DNA: TGTGCCAGCAGTACAACTAGCGGGGCCAGCTACGAGCAGTACTTC. It is translated as CASSTTSGASYEQYF.

In this sample, this clonotype turned up many times. A read error may explain this, as a much larger clone is one base away. The chain joins TRBV12-3 or TRBV12-4 to TRBJ2-5; D could derive from TRBD1 or TRBD2 (5 bases each). V gave up 11 bases and J gave up 4 bases, with 14 bases separating them. The CDR3 sequence is 12 residues long. DNA of the CDR3: TGTGCCCGCAAGGCAGGGACAGAGACCCAGTACTTC. Its translation is CARKAGTETQYF.

This clonotype has ten or more counts. The V call is TRBV10-3, the J call TRBJ1-4; D gene ambiguous. The V gene's germline CDR1 is ENHRY and CDR2 SYGVKD. V lost 10 bases and J lost 3, with 15 bases in between. This CDR3 contains 14 residues. DNA for the CDR3: TGTGCCACAGGAGGCGGACGGTCTAATGAAAAACTGTTTTTT. This encodes CATGGGRSNEKLFF.

This clonotype was seen many times. This chain connects TRBV25-1 to TRBJ2-2; 10 bases are a match to TRBD1. Germline V gene sequence: CDR1 MGHDK, CDR2 SYGVNS. V gave up 3 bases and J gave up 4 bases; unmatched junction bases: 14. The CDR3 covers 19 residues. The CDR3, as DNA: TGTGCCAGCAGTGACCCCGCCGGGACAGGGGTGGAAGGCACCGGGGAGCTGTTTTTT. Translated: CASSDPAGTGVEGTGELFF.

This clonotype has more than one count but fewer than ten. The chain joins TRBV24-1 to TRBJ2-1; D unresolved. Germline assignment: CDR1 KGHDR and CDR2 SFDVKD. V lost 4 bases to trimming and J lost 8 bases, with 11 bases between them. The CDR3 sequence is 13 residues long. The CDR3, as DNA: TGTGCCACCAGTGACCCCTACATCGATGAGCAGTTCTTC. Amino acid sequence: CATSDPYIDEQFF.

This clonotype came up many times. This chain links TRBV11-2 with TRBJ2-7, with 9 bases identical to TRBD2. V dropped 6 bases and J dropped 5; count of bases not matched to a gene: 8. The CDR3 covers 14 residues. Germline CDR1 SGHAT, CDR2 FQNNGV. The CDR3 region has the DNA TGTGCCAGCAGAGCTGGCGGGAGGGCCAACGAGCAGTACTTC. Amino acids: CASRAGGRANEQYF.